One and the same sample provided the 14 T cell receptor beta chains below, sequenced in a study of T cell clonotyping in hematopoietic cell transplantation. Repertoires were generated with immunoSEQ multiplex PCR, while TCRdb's copy carries only in-frame clones and drops some. Of about 5,500 clones listed, about nine tenths are singletons. The input for sequencing was peripheral blood mononuclear cells, taken 100 days after allogeneic stem cell transplant. The receptor set was obtained from a male patient in his 70s who had an allogeneic stem cell transplant from an unrelated donor, so T cells may come from the graft donor. Some clones in this sample may be carry-over from other donors' samples.

The chain joins TRBV7-2 to TRBJ2-7; 9 bases match TRBD2. From germline, CDR1 is SGHTA and CDR2 FQGNSA. The junction had 9 bases not matched to a gene; V was cut back by 2 bases and J by 4 bases. The CDR3 runs 16 residues. This CDR3 is CASSLHLAGLGYEQYF. In DNA form, the CDR3 reads TGTGCCAGCAGCTTACACCTAGCGGGACTGGGATACGAGCAGTACTTC.

V gene TRBV2 combines with J gene TRBJ1-5; no definite D call. V lost 4 bases and J 3 bases, leaving 10 bases between the germline ends. Germline lookup yields CDR1 SNHLY and CDR2 FYNNEI. This CDR3 has 14 residues. The CDR3 is CASSVDLHNQPQHF. The CDR3 DNA sequence: TGTGCCAGCAGTGTCGATCTCCACAATCAGCCCCAGCATTTT.

This clone was seen a single time. The CDR3 DNA sequence: TGTGCCAGCAGCATGCCCGGGACAAGAGATCCCCGAGGCTACACCTTC. This translates into CASSMPGTRDPRGYTF. This chain links TRBV7-2 with TRBJ1-2, with D possibly TRBD1 on 6 matching bases. The germline V gene has CDR1 SGHTA and CDR2 FQGNSA. The length of the CDR3 is 16 residues. Trimming cost V 5 bases and J 8 bases, with 24 bases left between them.

V gene TRBV29-1 combines with J gene TRBJ1-4; D gene uncertain. The CDR3 is 16 residues long. Germline loops: CDR1 SQVTM, CDR2 ANQGSEA. V was shortened by 0 bases and J by 0 bases, with 11 bases between the two germline ends. The CDR3 protein is CSVEDMASATNEKLFF. As DNA, the CDR3 is TGCAGCGTTGAAGATATGGCGAGTGCAACTAATGAAAAACTGTTTTTT.

CDR3 region: CASSFIPGTDTQYF. The CDR3 DNA is TGCGCCAGCAGCTTTATCCCGGGCACAGATACGCAGTATTTT. The V gene is TRBV5-1, the J gene TRBJ2-3; D unclear. The germline V gene encodes CDR1 SGHRS and CDR2 YFSETQ. The CDR3 contains 14 residues. V dropped 2 bases and J dropped 1 base, with 8 bases sitting between them. Looking up the rest from reference TRBV5-1 and TRBJ2-3 gives the full variable domain: KAGVTQTPRYLIKTRGQQVTLSCSPISGHRSVSWYQQTPGQGLQFLFEYFSETQRNKGNFPGRFSGRQFSNSRSEMNVSTLELGDSALYLCASSFIPGTDTQYFGPGTRLTVL.

V gene TRBV6-6 combines with J gene TRBJ2-2; 11 positions agree with TRBD2. The CDR3 runs 15 residues. The germline gives CDR1 MNHNY, CDR2 SVGAGI (reference sequence). Losses at the gene ends were 2 bases for V and 6 bases for J; bases not matched to a gene: 2. The CDR3 nucleotides are TGTGCCAGCAGTTACGATAGCGGGAGGGCCGGGGAGCTGTTTTTT. It specifies CASSYDSGRAGELFF.

This clone appeared once. The rearrangement uses TRBV27 and TRBJ2-7, with D tentatively TRBD2 (7 bases). Looked up from germline, CDR1 is MNHEY and CDR2 is SMNVEV (reference sequence). The CDR3 totals 14 residues. V was clipped by 7 bases and J by 7 bases, with 20 bases between them. This chain's CDR3 is CASTPAGAWIEQYF. CDR3 coding DNA: TGTGCCAGCACCCCCGCGGGGGCCTGGATAGAGCAGTACTTC.

The chain employs TRBV19 and TRBJ2-1, with 12 bases lining up with TRBD2. This CDR3 is 15 amino acids long. Germline CDR1 is LNHDA and CDR2 is SQIVND (reference sequence). With V trimmed by 3 bases and J by 5 bases, 2 bases remained unmatched. CDR3 DNA: TGTGCCAGTAGTATCCTAGCGGGGGGGGACAATGAGCAGTTCTTC. Its protein product is CASSILAGGDNEQFF.

The chain combines TRBV19 with TRBJ2-7, with TRBD1 identical over 7 bases. CDR1 LNHDA and CDR2 SQIVND come from the germline V gene (reference sequence). The ends lost 4 bases at V and 0 bases at J; junction bases unmatched: 3. CDR3 size: 14 residues. The CDR3 here is CASSSTGASYEQYF. CDR3 nucleotide sequence: TGTGCCAGTAGTAGCACAGGGGCCTCCTACGAGCAGTACTTC.

The chain uses TRBV5-1 and TRBJ2-5; 13 bases match TRBD2. The V segment lost 7 bases and the J segment 5 bases; nucleotides outside the gene matches: 11. CDR1 and CDR2 from the germline V gene are SGHRS and YFSETQ. The CDR3 has 16 amino acids. Written as DNA, the CDR3 is TGCGCCAGCCGCACCGGGACTAGCGGGATCCAGGAGACCCAGTACTTC. Protein product: CASRTGTSGIQETQYF.

This rearrangement joins TRBV28 to TRBJ2-2; D possibly corresponds to TRBD1 (6 bases). V was clipped by 4 bases and J by 4 bases, with 16 bases between them. Germline-derived CDR1 and CDR2 are MDHEN and SYDVKM. This CDR3 spans 16 amino acids. The CDR3 coding sequence is TGTGCCAGCAGTTCCGACACAGGGTTTGGCACCGGGGAGCTGTTTTTT. Its protein product is CASSSDTGFGTGELFF.

This clone has a single count. V and J are TRBV10-3 and TRBJ2-7; TRBD2 might be the D (5 bases). The CDR3 loop spans 11 amino acids. Germline-derived CDR1 and CDR2 are ENHRY and SYGVKD. Trimming shortened V by 5 bases and J by 5 bases, and 7 bases separated the two germline ends. CDR3 residues: CAISSGNEQYF. The CDR3 region has the DNA TGTGCCATCAGTTCGGGAAACGAGCAGTACTTC.

V and J are TRBV7-2 and TRBJ1-2; D is unclear. Germline CDR1 and CDR2: SGHTA and FQGNSA. The V and J ends lost 3 bases and 4 bases respectively, with 3 bases between them. The CDR3 runs 11 residues. CDR3 region: CASSFGYGYTF. CDR3 nucleotides: TGTGCCAGCAGCTTTGGCTATGGCTACACCTTC.

The chain recombines TRBV5-1 with TRBJ2-7; a possible D gene is TRBD2 (5 bases). Germline CDR1 reads SGHRS; CDR2 reads YFSETQ. The CDR3 has 13 residues. Trimming removed 3 bases from V and 0 bases from J, with 7 bases in between. CDR3 residues: CASSSDCSYEQYF. In DNA, the CDR3 is TGCGCCAGCAGCTCGGACTGCTCCTACGAGCAGTACTTC. The complete variable domain, with remaining parts taken from reference TRBV5-1 and TRBJ2-7, reads KAGVTQTPRYLIKTRGQQVTLSCSPISGHRSVSWYQQTPGQGLQFLFEYFSETQRNKGNFPGRFSGRQFSNSRSEMNVSTLELGDSALYLCASSSDCSYEQYFGPGTRLTVT.